Below, 16 T cell receptor beta chains from the same sample are listed, as sequenced in a study of CD8+CD57+ T cells in acquired aplastic anemia. CDR3 and TCR beta VDJ profiling relied on a genomic DNA template. TCRdb reanalysed the reads using MiXCR and keeps one entry per CDR3 protein. The sample holds hundreds of thousands of distinct CDR3 sequences, around 32% seen once. In patients chosen for sequencing, flow cytometry had shown CD8+CD57+ cell expansion. Sequencing was carried out using sorted CD4+, CD8+, or CD8+CD57+ T cells (not recorded which) from PBMCs. Receptors originate from a human donor with aplastic anemia.

This clonotype appeared a few times. The gene calls are TRBV7-6 and TRBJ2-7; 9 nucleotides match TRBD1. The length of the CDR3 is 16 residues. CDR1 is SGHVS, CDR2 FNYEAQ, per germline. The V segment lost 5 bases and the J segment 2 bases; nucleotides outside the gene matches: 10. The CDR3 DNA sequence: TGTGCCAGCAGCGTTACAGGGGGCAATGAGGCCTACGAGCAGTACTTC. It yields the protein CASSVTGGNEAYEQYF.

The chain couples TRBV5-1 to TRBJ1-4; D not resolved. This CDR3 region has 15 residues. With 4 bases removed from V and 0 bases from J, the gap between germline ends came to 10 bases. Germline assignment: CDR1 SGHRS and CDR2 YFSETQ. The CDR3 DNA reads TGCGCCAGCAGCCGGGCTAGGGCAACTAATGAAAAACTGTTTTTT. Residues: CASSRARATNEKLFF.

This clonotype was picked up a small number of times. The rearrangement uses TRBV5-1 and TRBJ2-1; tentative D call: TRBD2 (5 bases). Trimming pared 2 bases from V and 3 bases from J, leaving 6 bases between. CDR3 size: 13 residues. From germline, CDR1 is SGHRS and CDR2 YFSETQ. CDR3 amino acids: CASSFRDYNEQFF. In DNA form, the CDR3 reads TGCGCCAGCAGCTTCCGGGACTACAATGAGCAGTTCTTC.

The CDR3 protein is CASSRSPGANVLTF. The DNA for the CDR3 is TGCGCCAGCAGTCGGTCCCCTGGGGCCAACGTCCTGACTTTC. The chain employs TRBV5-1 and TRBJ2-6; D is ambiguous. The CDR3 length is 14 residues. Trimming removed 5 bases at V and 2 bases at J, with 8 bases between. Looked up from germline, CDR1 is SGHRS and CDR2 is YFSETQ.

With respect to this clonotype: A much larger clonotype is one base distant, so this may be a read error. The genes are TRBV19 and TRBJ2-7, with D uncertain. V was trimmed by 5 bases and J by 5 bases, leaving 10 bases between them. The CDR3 has 12 residues. The germline gives CDR1 LNHDA, CDR2 SQIVND (reference sequence). In nucleotides, the CDR3 is TGTGCCAGTAGTTCTAGAGATAACGAGCAGTACTTC. It encodes CASSSRDNEQYF.

The V and J genes are TRBV7-9 and TRBJ2-1; D might be TRBD1 or TRBD2, each matching 5 bases. This CDR3 contains 11 residues. Trimming left V 4 bases short and J 13 bases short, with 11 bases between. Germline assignment: CDR1 SEHNR and CDR2 FQNEAQ (reference sequence). CDR3 loop: CASSYGTQQFF. The CDR3 bases are TGTGCCAGCAGCTATGGGACCCAACAGTTCTTC.

This clonotype turned up a few times. This chain connects TRBV12-3 or TRBV12-4 to TRBJ1-4; 9 bases align to TRBD1. Unmatched junction bases numbered 3, after V lost 5 bases and J lost 8 bases. The CDR3 has 13 amino acids. In DNA, the CDR3 is TGTGCCAGCAGTGAGGACAGGGGCGAAAAACTGTTTTTT. This sequence encodes CASSEDRGEKLFF.

Only a few counts were recorded for this clonotype. The chain links TRBV5-4 to TRBJ2-2; no definite D call. CDR3 length: 14 amino acids. Germline CDR1 reads SGHNT; CDR2 reads YYREEE (reference sequence). V lost 0 bases to trimming and J lost 7 bases, with 10 bases between them. The CDR3 DNA reads TGTGCCAGCAGCTTGGCGCGCGGCAGCGGGGAGCTGTTTTTT. Its translation is CASSLARGSGELFF.

This clonotype was detected a few times. The chain is built from TRBV5-1 and TRBJ2-6, with D tentatively TRBD1 or TRBD2 (5 bases each). The germline V gene has CDR1 SGHRS and CDR2 YFSETQ. The CDR3 loop spans 17 amino acids. V shed 2 bases and J shed 1 base, with 13 bases lying between them. The CDR3 region is CASSLGDSGSGANVLTF. In DNA form, the CDR3 reads TGCGCCAGCAGCTTAGGTGACAGCGGATCTGGGGCCAACGTCCTGACTTTC.

On this clonotype: The CDR3 end shows no conserved phenylalanine or tryptophan, and so a read error is likely. The chain couples TRBV19 to TRBJ1-5, with D tentatively TRBD1 (5 bases). The CDR3 contains 15 residues. The germline CDR1 and CDR2 sequences are LNHDA and SQIVND (reference sequence). V was pared by 9 bases and J by 3 bases, with 18 bases between. In DNA, the CDR3 is TGTGCCAGCAGCTTAACGGGGGGGGACAATCAGCCCCAGCATCTT. This gives the protein CASSLTGGDNQPQHL.

This clonotype was counted between two and nine times. The V gene is TRBV19, the J gene TRBJ1-4; D is possibly TRBD1 (5 bases). Trimming took 2 bases from V and 3 from J, leaving 19 bases between them. The CDR3 has 18 amino acids. From germline, CDR1 is LNHDA and CDR2 SQIVND (reference sequence). As DNA, the CDR3 is TGTGCCAGTAGTATACTGGGAGAGGGGACGCTCCCTAATGAAAAACTGTTTTTT. This translates into CASSILGEGTLPNEKLFF.

Concerning this clonotype itself: Possible read error: a much larger clone is one base away. The rearrangement joins TRBV29-1 to TRBJ1-2, with D possibly matching TRBD1 (5 bases). Germline V CDR1 and CDR2: SQVTM, ANQGSEA. The CDR3 has 14 residues. Written as DNA, the CDR3 is TGCAGCGTTGAAGATCTTGGGGGGTCATATGGCCACACCTTC. Its translation: CSVEDLGGSYGHTF.

Ten or more counts support this clonotype. V and J are TRBV7-2 and TRBJ2-7; D unresolved. CDR1 SGHTA and CDR2 FQGNSA come from the germline V gene. V dropped 2 bases and J dropped 0 bases, with 11 bases sitting between them. The CDR3 runs 15 residues. CDR3: CASSLPAHLSYEQYF. The CDR3 coding sequence is TGTGCCAGCAGCTTACCGGCTCATCTCTCCTACGAGCAGTACTTC.

There are a few counts of this clonotype. One base away lies a much larger clone, so this may be a sequencing read error. V and J are TRBV11-1 and TRBJ2-1, with 9 bases fitting TRBD2. Germline CDR1 is SGHAT and CDR2 is FQDESV (reference sequence). CDR3 length: 14 amino acids. Here the CDR3 reads CATNRLADDNERFF. DNA for the CDR3: TGTGCCACCAACAGACTAGCGGACGACAATGAGCGGTTCTTC.

In its sample, this clonotype was seen many times. The chain joins TRBV2 to TRBJ2-1; D remains ambiguous. CDR3 length equals 11 residues. V was trimmed by 1 base and J by 15 bases, leaving 10 bases between them. The germline V gene encodes CDR1 SNHLY and CDR2 FYNNEI. CDR3 region: CASSEEVGTFF. CDR3 nucleotides: TGTGCCAGCAGTGAAGAGGTAGGCACGTTCTTC.

V gene TRBV20-1 combines with J gene TRBJ2-3, with 9 bases aligning to TRBD2. The CDR3 is 15 residues long. Germline loops: CDR1 DFQATT, CDR2 SNEGSKA (reference sequence). The trim removed 2 bases at V and 0 bases at J, leaving 3 bases unmatched. The CDR3 here is CSARTAGGSTDTQYF. CDR3 DNA sequence: TGCAGTGCTAGAACAGCGGGGGGCAGCACAGATACGCAGTATTTT.